What follows is one T cell receptor beta chain and its context. Its antigen is not identified. The CDR3 sequence is 16 residues long. Germline CDR1 reads MNHEY; CDR2 reads SMNVEV (reference sequence). V lost 3 bases and J lost 0, with 12 bases in between. Random hexamers primed reverse transcription of about 0.5 to 1 ug RNA. It was immunoSEQ multiplex PCR that amplified TCR beta CDR3 across 54 Vbeta and 13 Jbeta. TCRdb re-called the immunoSEQ multiplex PCR reads through MiXCR, storing one row per CDR3 protein. The sample contains some 200,000 distinct CDR3 sequences, 85% to 95% of which appear only once. The data derive from a study of CD8 T cells in Susac syndrome. Findings and limits, study-wide: Clonal expansion was present among Susac CD8+ cells. This expansion reached its peak in TEMRA cells and in active patients. Detection of Susac-specific public clones gave 15 to 20 in total CD8+ repertoires and about five in CD8+ TEMRA repertoires. As the study acknowledged, the number of individuals in its TCR sequencing and HLA analysis was relatively small.

The specimen sequenced was CD8+ T cells from PBMCs. The genes are TRBV27 and TRBJ2-1; no definite D call. The clonotype was recovered from a human donor with Susac syndrome. The CDR3 bases are TGTGCCAGCAGTTTGTTGGGAAAAAGCTCCTACAATGAGCAGTTCTTC. Encoded protein: CASSLLGKSSYNEQFF.